This entry is about one TCR beta chain. TCRdb analysed the RT-PCR reads with MiXCR anew, one entry per CDR3 protein. The table has about 700,000 distinct CDR3 sequences, 13% to 15% seen once. Germline assignment: CDR1 MNHEY and CDR2 SVGEGT. V lost 2 bases and J lost 0, with 13 bases in between. The CDR3 extends over 16 amino acids. The chain joins TRBV6-2 or TRBV6-3 to TRBJ1-1; the D gene is possibly TRBD1 (5 bases). Sequencing was performed on memory CD4+ T cells from blood. The sequence was obtained from a female donor in good health, serving as a healthy control. DNA of the CDR3: TGTGCCAGCAGTTACGGGGGAGGCTCCATGAACACTGAAGCTTTCTTT. Its translation is CASSYGGGSMNTEAFF.